This TCR beta chain was retrieved from a study of T cell repertoires in cytomegalovirus infection. Across the study: Public TCR beta signatures marked donors with CMV infection and the matching HLA. The study's findings and limits: The ex vivo response was dominated by HLA-C-restricted CMV-specific TCR beta clonotypes.

TCRdb itself ran the reads through MiXCR, one entry per CDR3 protein. The sample shows roughly 760,000 distinct CDR3 sequences, 35% to 40% of them seen only once. Germline V gene sequence: CDR1 MDHEN, CDR2 SYDVKM. The CDR3 runs to 14 residues. V gave up 5 bases and J gave up 3 bases; unmatched junction bases: 4. With respect to this clonotype: Its antigen remains unidentified.

The source material was PBMCs. The chain is built from TRBV28 and TRBJ1-2; 9 bases fit TRBD1. This clonotype was obtained from a human donor in good health (CMV status not recorded). Some clones in this sample may be carry-over from other donors' samples. CDR3 DNA sequence: TGTGCCAGCAGTGTCAACAGGGGGCACTATGGCTACACCTTC. Its protein is CASSVNRGHYGYTF.